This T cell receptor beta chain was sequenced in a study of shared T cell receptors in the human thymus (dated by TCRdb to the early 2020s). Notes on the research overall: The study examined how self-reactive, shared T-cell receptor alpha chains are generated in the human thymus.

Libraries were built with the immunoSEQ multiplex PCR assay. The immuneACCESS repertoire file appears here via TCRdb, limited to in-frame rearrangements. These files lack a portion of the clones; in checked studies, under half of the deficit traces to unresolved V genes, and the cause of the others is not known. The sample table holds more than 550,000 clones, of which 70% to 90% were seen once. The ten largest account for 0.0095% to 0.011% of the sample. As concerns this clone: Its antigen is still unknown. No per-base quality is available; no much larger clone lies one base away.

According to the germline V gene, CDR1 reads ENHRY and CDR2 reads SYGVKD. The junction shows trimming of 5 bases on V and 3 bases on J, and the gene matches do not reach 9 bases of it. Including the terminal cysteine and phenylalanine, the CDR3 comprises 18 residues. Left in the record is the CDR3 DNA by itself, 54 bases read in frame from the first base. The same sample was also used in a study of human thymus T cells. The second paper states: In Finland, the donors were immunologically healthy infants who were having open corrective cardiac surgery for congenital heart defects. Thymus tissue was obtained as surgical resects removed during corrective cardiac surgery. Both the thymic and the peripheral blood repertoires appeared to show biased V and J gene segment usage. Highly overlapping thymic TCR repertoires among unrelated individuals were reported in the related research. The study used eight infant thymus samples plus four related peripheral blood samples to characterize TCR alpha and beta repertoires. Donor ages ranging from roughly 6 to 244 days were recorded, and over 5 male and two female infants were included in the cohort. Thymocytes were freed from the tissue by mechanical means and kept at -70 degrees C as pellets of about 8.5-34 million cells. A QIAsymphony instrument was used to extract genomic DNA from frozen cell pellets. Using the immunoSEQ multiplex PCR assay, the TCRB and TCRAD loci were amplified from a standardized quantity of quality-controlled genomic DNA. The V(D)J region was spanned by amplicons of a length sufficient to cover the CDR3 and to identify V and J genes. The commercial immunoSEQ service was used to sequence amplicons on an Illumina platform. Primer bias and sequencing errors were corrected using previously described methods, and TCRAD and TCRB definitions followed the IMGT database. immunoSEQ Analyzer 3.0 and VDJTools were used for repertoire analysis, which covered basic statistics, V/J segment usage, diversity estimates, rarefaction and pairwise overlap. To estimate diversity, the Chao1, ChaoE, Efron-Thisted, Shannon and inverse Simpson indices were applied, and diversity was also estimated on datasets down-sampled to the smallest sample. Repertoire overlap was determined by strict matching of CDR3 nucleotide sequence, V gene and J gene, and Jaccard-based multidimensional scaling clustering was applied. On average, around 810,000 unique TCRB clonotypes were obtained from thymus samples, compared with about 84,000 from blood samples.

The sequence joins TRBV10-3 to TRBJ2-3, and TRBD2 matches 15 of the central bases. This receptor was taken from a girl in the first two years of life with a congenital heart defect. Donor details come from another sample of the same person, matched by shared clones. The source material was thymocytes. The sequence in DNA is TGTGCCATCAGTAATGTAAGTGGACTAGCGGGGGGGACAGATACGCAGTATTTT. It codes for CAISNVSGLAGGTDTQYF.